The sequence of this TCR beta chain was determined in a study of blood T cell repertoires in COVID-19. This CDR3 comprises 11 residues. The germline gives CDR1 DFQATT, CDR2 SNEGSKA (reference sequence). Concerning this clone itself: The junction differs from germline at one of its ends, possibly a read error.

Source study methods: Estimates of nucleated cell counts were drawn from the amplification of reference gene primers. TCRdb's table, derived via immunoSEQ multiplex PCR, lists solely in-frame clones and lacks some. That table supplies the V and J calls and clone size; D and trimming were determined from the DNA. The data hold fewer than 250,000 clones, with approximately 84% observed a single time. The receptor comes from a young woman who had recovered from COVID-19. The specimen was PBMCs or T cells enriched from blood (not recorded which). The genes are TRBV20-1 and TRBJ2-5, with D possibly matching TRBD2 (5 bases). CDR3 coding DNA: TGCAGTGCTAGAGATGTGGCTAGCTACGACTTC. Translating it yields CSARDVASYDF.